This T cell receptor (beta chain) is drawn from a study of blood T cells in healthy people across ages. After removal of 0 bases from V and 1 base from J, the junction contained 15 bases not matched to a gene. Germline CDR1 SGHTA, CDR2 FQGNSA. The CDR3 has 20 amino acids. Together with a sample-barcoded 5' primer, a J-beta primer mix was included in a second PCR lasting about 7 to 11 cycles. TCRdb independently ran MiXCR on the 5' RACE reads; one entry per CDR3 protein. The repertoire holds fewer than 800,000 distinct CDR3 sequences, with 45% to 50% as singletons. The origin of this receptor is a woman aged 55-75 years in good health. The chain recombines TRBV7-2 with TRBJ2-5, with 9 positions matching TRBD2. The sequencing input was blood. The CDR3 region is CASSLAPLTSGSPPQETQYF. In DNA, the CDR3 is TGTGCCAGCAGCTTAGCTCCTTTGACTAGCGGAAGCCCCCCCCAAGAGACCCAGTACTTC.